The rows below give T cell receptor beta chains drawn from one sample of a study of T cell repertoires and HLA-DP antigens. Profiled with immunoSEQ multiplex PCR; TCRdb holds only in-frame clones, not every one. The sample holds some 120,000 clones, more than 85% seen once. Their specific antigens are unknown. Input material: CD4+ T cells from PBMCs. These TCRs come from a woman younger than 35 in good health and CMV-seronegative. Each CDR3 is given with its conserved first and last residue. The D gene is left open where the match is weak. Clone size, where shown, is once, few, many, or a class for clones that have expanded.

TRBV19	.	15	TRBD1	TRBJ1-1	TGTGCCAGTAGCCACGACAGGGGGCGAAACACTGAAGCTTTCTTT	CASSHDRGRNTEAFF
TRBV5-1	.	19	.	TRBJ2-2	TGCGCCAGCAGCTTGGCTAACCGAAGAATACCCCTGAACACCGGGGAGCTGTTTTTT	CASSLANRRIPLNTGELFF
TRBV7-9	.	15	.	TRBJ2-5	TGTGCCAGCAGCTTGGAGGGGTGGGCCCAAGAGACCCAGTACTTC	CASSLEGWAQETQYF
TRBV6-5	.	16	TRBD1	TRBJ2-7	TGTGCCAGCAGTTACTCTTGGGGACAGGCATCCTACGAGCAGTACTTC	CASSYSWGQASYEQYF
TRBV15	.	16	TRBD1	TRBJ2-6	TGTGCCACCAGGGGACAGGGGAGCTCTGGGGCCAACGTCCTGACTTTC	CATRGQGSSGANVLTF
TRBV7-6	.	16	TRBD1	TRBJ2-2	TGTGCCAGCAGCTTCCCGACAGGGATAAACACCGGGGAGCTGTTTTTT	CASSFPTGINTGELFF
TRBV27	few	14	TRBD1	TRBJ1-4	TGTGCCAGCTGCAAGACAGGGTCAGGTGAAAAACTGTTTTTT	CASCKTGSGEKLFF
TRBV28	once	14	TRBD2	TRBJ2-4	TGTGCCAGCAGTCAGACTAGCGGACTAAACATTCAGTACTTC	CASSQTSGLNIQYF
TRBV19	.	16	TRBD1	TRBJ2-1	TGTGCCAGTAGGTGGACAGGGATTAGCTCCTACAATGAGCAGTTCTTC	CASRWTGISSYNEQFF
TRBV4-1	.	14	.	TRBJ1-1	TGCGCCAGCAGCCAAGGTTACACGAACACTGAAGCTTTCTTT	CASSQGYTNTEAFF
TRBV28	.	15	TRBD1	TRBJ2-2	TGTGCCAGCAGTTCTCAGGGGGCTGGCGCCGGGGAGCTGTTTTTT	CASSSQGAGAGELFF
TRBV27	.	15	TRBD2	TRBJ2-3	TGTGCCAGCAGTTCCGGACTAGTGGGGACAGATACGCAGTATTTT	CASSSGLVGTDTQYF
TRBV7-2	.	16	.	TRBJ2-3	TGTGCCAGCAGCTTAGTGGGGGGGCCGAGAACAGATACGCAGTATTTT	CASSLVGGPRTDTQYF
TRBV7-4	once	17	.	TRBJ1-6	TGTGCCAGCAGCTTAGAGATGACAGTATATAGGGCATCACCCCTCCACTTT	CASSLEMTVYRASPLHF
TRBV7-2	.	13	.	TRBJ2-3	TGTGCCAGCACCCTCCAAGGCGGAGATACGCAGTATTTT	CASTLQGGDTQYF
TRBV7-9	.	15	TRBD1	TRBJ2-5	TGTGCCAGCAGCTTAGGACAGGGGGCCCCAGAGACCCAGTACTTC	CASSLGQGAPETQYF
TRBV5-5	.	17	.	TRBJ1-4	TGTGCCAGCAGTCGCGTGTCAGGGAATCCTTTTAATGAAAAACTGTTTTTT	CASSRVSGNPFNEKLFF
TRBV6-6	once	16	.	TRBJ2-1	TGTGCCAGCAGACCTACATCAGGGTTGGGCTCCAATGAGCAGTTCTTC	CASRPTSGLGSNEQFF
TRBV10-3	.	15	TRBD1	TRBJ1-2	TGTGCCATCAGTGGGGGACAGGGGGGAAAAGGAGGCTACACCTTC	CAISGGQGGKGGYTF
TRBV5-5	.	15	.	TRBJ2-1	TGTGCCAGCAGCCCTGGCGGGACAGTGGGTAGTGAGCAGTTCTTC	CASSPGGTVGSEQFF
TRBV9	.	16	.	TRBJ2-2	TGTGCCAGCAGAGCCGTTGAGACACCGAACACCGGGGAGCTGTTTTTT	CASRAVETPNTGELFF
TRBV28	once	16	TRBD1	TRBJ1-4	TGTGCCAGCAGTTTAGGATGGACAGGAAGAAATGAAAAACTGTTTTTT	CASSLGWTGRNEKLFF
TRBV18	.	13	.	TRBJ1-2	TGTGCCAGCTCACCGGGACAAATGTATGGCTACACCTTC	CASSPGQMYGYTF
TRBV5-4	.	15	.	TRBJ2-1	TGTGCCAGCAGCTCCCATTTGGCTTCCTACAATGAGCAGTTCTTC	CASSSHLASYNEQFF
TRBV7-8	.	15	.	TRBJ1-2	TGTGCCAGCAGCTTAAGACCAGGGGATCTATGGAGGTACACCTTC	CASSLRPGDLWRYTF
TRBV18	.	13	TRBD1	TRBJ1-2	TGTGCCAGCTCACCATTGGGGACAGATGGCTACACCTTC	CASSPLGTDGYTF
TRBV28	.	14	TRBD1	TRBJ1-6	TGTGCCAGCAACTTGGCAGGGGGGTTTTCACCCCTCCACTTT	CASNLAGGFSPLHF
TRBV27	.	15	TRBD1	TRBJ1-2	TGTGCCAGCAGTTTCTTCCCGGGACAGAACTATGGCTACACCTTC	CASSFFPGQNYGYTF
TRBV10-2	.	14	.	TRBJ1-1	TGCGCCAGCAGTGTAAAGGACATGAACACTGAAGCTTTCTTT	CASSVKDMNTEAFF
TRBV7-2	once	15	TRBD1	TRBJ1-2	TGTGCCAGCAGCACTAGACAGGGGGCGGTTAATGGTTACACCTTC	CASSTRQGAVNGYTF
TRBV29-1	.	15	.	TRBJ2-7	TGCAGCGTTGTCGTTGGTCGAGGAGGGAGGTACGAGCAATACTTC	CSVVVGRGGRYEQYF
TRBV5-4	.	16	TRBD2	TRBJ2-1	TGTGCCAGCAGTTTGAAACGGGGGGGCATCGGCAATGAGCAGTTCTTC	CASSLKRGGIGNEQFF
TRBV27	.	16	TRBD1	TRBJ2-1	TGTGCCAGCAGTTTTAGGACAGGGGGGATCGTCAATGAGCAGTTCTTC	CASSFRTGGIVNEQFF
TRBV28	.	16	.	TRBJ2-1	TGTGCCAGCAGTTCCGCTGCGGTTGGTGATTACAATGAGCAGTTCTTC	CASSSAAVGDYNEQFF
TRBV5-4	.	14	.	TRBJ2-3	TGTGCCAGCAGCTTGGGGTCGGGTAGAGATACGCAGTATTTT	CASSLGSGRDTQYF
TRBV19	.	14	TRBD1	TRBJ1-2	TGTGCCAGTAGTGTAAAGACAGGGGGCTATGGCTACACCTTC	CASSVKTGGYGYTF
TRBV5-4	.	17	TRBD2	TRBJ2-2	TGTGCCAGCAGCTCACCTCCGGGCGGGGAGCGGGACGGGGAGCTGTTTTTT	CASSSPPGGERDGELFF
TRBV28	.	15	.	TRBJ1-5	TGTGCCAGCAGTTTGTCCGGGACGAGCAATCAGCCCCAGCATTTT	CASSLSGTSNQPQHF
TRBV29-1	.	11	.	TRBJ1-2	TGCAGCGTTGTCGACAGGAATGGCTACACCTTC	CSVVDRNGYTF
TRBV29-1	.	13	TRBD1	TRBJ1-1	TGCAGCGTCCGGACAGGATTTAACACTGAAGCTTTCTTT	CSVRTGFNTEAFF
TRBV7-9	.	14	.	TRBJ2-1	TGTGCCAGCAGCTTAGTTGGGTTCGGGGATGAGCAGTTCTTC	CASSLVGFGDEQFF
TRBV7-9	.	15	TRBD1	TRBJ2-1	TGTGCCAGCAGCTTGGGGGACAGGGGAGGCGATGAGCAGTTCTTC	CASSLGDRGGDEQFF
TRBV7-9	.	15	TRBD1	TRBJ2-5	TGTGCCAGCAGCTTAGCGGTGACAGGGCAAGAGACCCAGTACTTC	CASSLAVTGQETQYF
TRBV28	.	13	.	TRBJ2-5	TGTGCCAGCAGTTATGACTCCTTGGAGACCCAGTACTTC	CASSYDSLETQYF
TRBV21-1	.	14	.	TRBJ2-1	TGTGCCAGCAGTCGAGCAGGGAGGTACAATGAGCAGTTCTTC	CASSRAGRYNEQFF
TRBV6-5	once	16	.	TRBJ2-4	TGTGCCAGCAGTTCCTCTTCCGCGGGCAGAAGAAACATTCAGTACTTC	CASSSSSAGRRNIQYF
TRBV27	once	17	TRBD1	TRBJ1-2	TGTGCCAGCAGTTTAAAGACAGGGGGCAGTTTTAAGGATGGCTACACCTTC	CASSLKTGGSFKDGYTF
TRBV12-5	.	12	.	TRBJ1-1	TGTGCTAGTGGTCCCCGGACGGCCGAAGCTTTCTTT	CASGPRTAEAFF
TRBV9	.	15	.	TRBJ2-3	TGTGCCAGCAGCGTAGAAGGCTGGGCCACAGATACGCAGTATTTT	CASSVEGWATDTQYF
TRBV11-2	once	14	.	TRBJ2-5	TGTGCCAGCAGCCCAGGGGGAGCGGGGGAGACCCAGTACTTC	CASSPGGAGETQYF
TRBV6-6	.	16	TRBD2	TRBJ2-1	TGTGCCAGCAGGGGTATAGCGGGAGCCGGTTACAATGAGCAGTTCTTC	CASRGIAGAGYNEQFF
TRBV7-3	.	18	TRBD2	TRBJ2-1	TGTGCCAGCAGCTTATTAGCGGGAGGTACGAGCTCCTACAATGAGCAGTTCTTC	CASSLLAGGTSSYNEQFF
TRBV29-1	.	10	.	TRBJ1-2	TGCAGCGTTGACGGGTATGGCTACACCTTC	CSVDGYGYTF